One T cell receptor beta chain is described in this entry. Its antigen specificity is not known. No quality values exist for individual bases; no much larger clone is one base distant. The sample comes from a study of vaccination and CD4 T cells after COVID-19 (dated by TCRdb to between 2021 and 2024). About the full investigation: SARS-CoV-2 positivity had been established in the convalescent patients by nasal swab PCR, and mild disease was recorded in several of these patients and severe disease in one. In the convalescent cohort there were six males and four females, among whom were two Hispanic individuals, seven Caucasians, two Asians and one multiracial person. Each participant got two doses of either the Pfizer-BioNTech BNT162b2 vaccine (n=8) or the Moderna mRNA-1273 vaccine (n=2). Post-COVID blood samples were collected from convalescent patients a median of approximately 93 days after diagnosis, with a range of roughly 30 to 161 days. Post-vaccine blood samples were collected a median of about 11 weeks after the second vaccine dose, ranging from about 13 to 250 days. The cultures were stimulated with overlapping spike peptide pools from SARS-CoV-2 and from the common cold coronaviruses HCoV-NL63, HCoV-OC43 and HCoV-229E. In control cultures, a CEFX viral epitope pool was used as positive control, an HIV-1 Nef peptide pool was used as negative control, or no peptide was added. The spike-specific CD4+ TCR repertoire was compared before and after mRNA vaccination in approximately 9 COVID-19 convalescent patients and several infection-naive healthy vaccine recipients.

The treatment or condition label of this sample denotes: roughly ten-day PBMC culture with coronavirus spike peptide pools or control peptides (ViraFEST assay). The ViraFEST assay, used in the study, expanded antigen-specific T cells with peptide pools and then identified the expanded clonotypes through TCR sequencing. Positive SARS-CoV-2 PCR tests in the convalescent patients dated from March to December 2020, before Alpha, Beta and Delta variants emerged in the United States. Over 1.5 million PBMCs per well were cultured in IMDM with roughly 5% human AB serum and roughly 9.3 IU/ml IL-2, plus 10 ug/ml peptide pools. On days 3 and 7, half of the culture medium was replaced with fresh IL-2-containing medium. CD4+ T cells were isolated after around ten days of culture through negative selection using the EasySep CD4+ T cell isolation kit. Ficoll-Paque Plus gradient centrifugation was used to isolate PBMCs from whole blood, and the isolated PBMCs were then either used fresh or cryopreserved at -140C. Each culture condition was generally run in triplicate wells.

The paper as a whole reports these results and caveats: Although the median number of SARS-CoV-2-reactive clonotypes went up from around 20 after infection to 38 after vaccination, the increase was not significant. Of the vaccine-specific clones in convalescent patients, 304 of 307, or nearly all, reacted only to SARS-CoV-2 spike and did not cross-react with common cold coronaviruses. In convalescent patients, a median 86.3% of post-vaccine SARS-CoV-2-reactive clones were detected only after vaccination, and vaccine-specific priming was suggested by this finding. Relatively few convalescent patients were included in the study, and early timepoints after natural infection were not analyzed.

The germline V gene (reference sequence) specifies LNHDA as CDR1 and SQIVND as CDR2. The CDR3 sequence holds 13 residues, the cysteine and phenylalanine included. Here the CDR3 DNA is all that survives: 39 bases in frame from base 1. V lost 8 bases and J lost 6 bases, and the count of bases not matched to a germline gene is 6. Library preparation was by PCR. At the Johns Hopkins FTIC core, DNA from the cultured CD4+ T cells underwent TCR sequencing with the Oncomine TCR Beta short-read assay. The QIAamp micro DNA kit was used to extract genomic DNA from the cultured CD4+ T cells. Oncomine TCR Beta libraries from cultured CD4+ T cells were pooled with unique dual indexes and sequenced on an Illumina iSeq 100. The paper's processing steps were these. Non-productive sequences were removed, and CDR3s that did not start with C, did not end with F or W, or were shorter than 7 amino acids were discarded. Antigen-specific clonotypes were identified with the MANAFEST web application by comparing peptide-stimulated wells with reference and other culture wells. An FDR below 0.05, an odds ratio above 5, and a productive frequency above 0.1% in at least two of three replicate wells were required for clones to be considered positive. A clonotype counted as cross-reactive if it showed significant expansion both in the SARS-CoV-2 spike wells and in at least one common cold coronavirus spike condition. Levenshtein distances (stringdist) and unrooted phylogenetic trees (ape) in R version 3.6.1 were used to assess CDR3 homology. TCRdb reprocessing: public reads trimmed at Q25 with fastp, clones called with MiXCR, in-frame beta chains kept. Rows with a matching CDR3 protein are joined into one entry that keeps the most common DNA and genes. The V and J calls shown here were made by TCRdb, not taken from the authors' results. The sample table lists approximately 2,800 distinct CDR3 sequences, 84% of them with a count of one. The ten largest make up 35% to 40% of the sample.

The sample was CD4+ T cells from blood, cultured in vitro. Recombination linked TRBV19 to TRBJ1-5, and TRBD1 aligns with 8 junction nucleotides. The clonotype comes from a human donor who had recovered from COVID-19. This receptor carries the CDR3 CASGAGGRQPQHF. The DNA is TGTGCCAGTGGGGCAGGGGGCCGTCAGCCCCAGCATTTT.